This is a list of T cell receptor beta chains from one sample in a study of shared clonotypes between healthy human individuals. Data came from immunoSEQ multiplex PCR; TCRdb stores just in-frame clones and leaves some out. This sample yields approximately 1,500,000 clones, of which roughly 96% are seen a single time; approximately 1% belongs to the top ten. What was sequenced was naive CD4+ T cells sorted from blood. These receptors were taken from a man aged 25-45 years in good health. Each CDR3 is given with its conserved first and last residue. A D gene is named only where the DNA matches it firmly. Where a row states a size, it is once, few, many or the class of an expanded clone; other rows omit it.

>TRBJ2-1|NA|TRBV2|NA
TGTGCCAGCACCCATCAGGGGAATGAGCAGTTCTTC
CASTHQGNEQFF
>TRBJ1-1|NA|TRBV7-6|TRBD1
TGTGCCAGCAGCTTAGCTTCAGGGGGCGTCGGCACTGAAGCTTTCTTT
CASSLASGGVGTEAFF
>TRBJ2-7|NA|TRBV11-2|NA
TGTGCCAGCAGAAGATTAGGATCCCACGAGCAGTACTTC
CASRRLGSHEQYF
>TRBJ2-7|NA|TRBV5-1|NA
TGCGCCAGCAGCTTGGTAGCGCAGACCGAGTACGAGCAGTACTTC
CASSLVAQTEYEQYF
>TRBJ2-1|NA|TRBV11-2|TRBD2
TGTGCCAGCAGCTTGACGGCGGGAGGAGAAAATGAGCAGTTCTTC
CASSLTAGGENEQFF
>TRBJ2-1|NA|TRBV2|NA
TGTGCCAGCAGGGAGAGATTGACCTACAATGAGCAGTTCTTC
CASRERLTYNEQFF
>TRBJ2-7|NA|TRBV5-1|NA
TGCGCCAGCAGCTTGGTCGTCCAGGGGGAGCAGTACTTC
CASSLVVQGEQYF
>TRBJ1-1|NA|TRBV9|NA
TGTGCCAGCAACCCTGAGGGGGGGAACACTGAAGCTTTCTTT
CASNPEGGNTEAFF
>TRBJ2-7|NA|TRBV27|TRBD2
TGTGCCAGCAGTGGCTTTGGAGGGGCTAGCGGGAGGGCCTACGAGCAGTACTTC
CASSGFGGASGRAYEQYF
>TRBJ2-5|NA|TRBV10-3|NA
TGTGCCATCAAAGGTCAGGGAGAGACCCAGTACTTC
CAIKGQGETQYF
>TRBJ1-4|NA|TRBV14|NA
TGTGCCAGCAGCCAAGATTGGCGAAGTAATGAAAAACTGTTTTTT
CASSQDWRSNEKLFF
>TRBJ2-7|once|TRBV10-3|NA
TGTGCCATCAGTGAGTCGACTCGGGCCGCAACCTACGAGCAGTACTTC
CAISESTRAATYEQYF
>TRBJ2-1|NA|TRBV5-4|NA
TGTGCCAGCAGCAGGGCGGTTGGTAGGCAGACTGAGCAGTTCTTC
CASSRAVGRQTEQFF
>TRBJ2-7|NA|TRBV5-1|NA
TGCGCCAGCAGCCATAGCGGTAGCTCCTACGAGCAGTACTTC
CASSHSGSSYEQYF
>TRBJ2-3|NA|TRBV18|NA
TGTGCCAGCTCACCTTACGTAGGCACAGATACGCAGTATTTT
CASSPYVGTDTQYF
>TRBJ1-5|NA|TRBV30|NA
TGTGCCTGGATTCGCAGGAAACAGCTCCAATATAGCAATCAGCCCCAGCATTTT
CAWIRRKQLQYSNQPQHF
>TRBJ2-1|NA|TRBV5-1|TRBD2
TGCGCCAGCAAGGTGGGGGACTACCTCTACAATGAGCAGTTCTTC
CASKVGDYLYNEQFF
>TRBJ2-7|NA|TRBV7-2|NA
TGTGCCAGCAGCTCTTACTACGAGCAGTACTTC
CASSSYYEQYF
>TRBJ1-1|once|TRBV15|NA
TGTGCCACCAGTCCCGAGAGGGGGTTGTTGGCTGAAGCTTTCTTT
CATSPERGLLAEAFF
>TRBJ2-7|NA|TRBV28|TRBD1
TGTGCCAGCAGTTTTGTGAAGGACAGGCCCCGCTACGAGCAGTACTTC
CASSFVKDRPRYEQYF
>TRBJ1-5|NA|TRBV11-2|NA
TGTGCCAGCAGCTTAGAAGTATCAGGCAGGCAGCCCCAGCATTTT
CASSLEVSGRQPQHF
>TRBJ2-1|NA|TRBV7-2|NA
TGTGCCAGCAGACTAGACAGGTACAATGAGCAGTTCTTC
CASRLDRYNEQFF
>TRBJ2-7|NA|TRBV29-1|NA
TGCAGCGTTCAGAGTTCCAGCTCCTACGAGCAGTACTTC
CSVQSSSSYEQYF
>TRBJ2-1|NA|TRBV9|TRBD2
TGTGCCAGCAGCCCTATTGGGACTAGTCACAATGAGCAGTTCTTC
CASSPIGTSHNEQFF
>TRBJ2-7|NA|TRBV6-1|TRBD2
TGTGCCAGCAGACACTGGGAGGGAACCTACGAGCAGTACTTC
CASRHWEGTYEQYF
>TRBJ2-2|NA|TRBV25-1|NA
TGTGCCAGCAGTGAGTCCCCACCGGGCCCCGGGGAGCTGTTTTTT
CASSESPPGPGELFF
>TRBJ1-2|NA|TRBV7-9|NA
TGTGCCAGCAGCGCCTCGTTGAGGGGCTACACCTTC
CASSASLRGYTF